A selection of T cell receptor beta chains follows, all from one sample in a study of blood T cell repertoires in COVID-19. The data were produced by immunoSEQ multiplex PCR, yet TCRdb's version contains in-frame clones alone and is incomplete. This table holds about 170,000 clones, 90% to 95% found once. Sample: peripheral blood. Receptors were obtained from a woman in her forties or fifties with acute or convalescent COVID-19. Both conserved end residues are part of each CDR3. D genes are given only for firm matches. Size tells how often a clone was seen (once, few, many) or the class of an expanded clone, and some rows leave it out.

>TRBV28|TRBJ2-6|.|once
CASSLRGLLSGANVLTF
TGTGCCAGCAGTTTAAGGGGATTGTTATCTGGGGCCAACGTCCTGACTTTC
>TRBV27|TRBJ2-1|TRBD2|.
CASSRGAGGDEQFF
TGTGCCAGCAGTCGAGGAGCGGGAGGGGACGAGCAGTTCTTC
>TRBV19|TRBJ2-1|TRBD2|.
CASSGSGDEQFF
TGTGCCAGTAGTGGAAGCGGGGATGAGCAGTTCTTC
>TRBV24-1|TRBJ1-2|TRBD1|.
CATSDDRGPYTF
TGTGCCACCAGTGATGACAGGGGTCCCTACACCTTC
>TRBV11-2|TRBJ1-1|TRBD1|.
CASSPTQGGSNTEAFF
TGTGCCAGCAGCCCCACACAGGGGGGATCAAACACTGAAGCTTTCTTT
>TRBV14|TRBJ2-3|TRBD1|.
CASRRTGAMPDTQYF
TGTGCCAGCCGACGGACAGGGGCAATGCCGGATACGCAGTATTTT
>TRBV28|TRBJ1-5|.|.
CASSPAGQPQHF
TGTGCCAGCTCCCCTGCGGGTCAGCCCCAGCATTTT
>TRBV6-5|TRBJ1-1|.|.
CASSPSNTEAFF
TGTGCCAGCAGTCCATCGAACACTGAAGCTTTCTTT
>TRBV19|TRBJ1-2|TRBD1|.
CASRTGEGYTF
TGTGCCAGTCGGACAGGGGAAGGCTACACCTTC
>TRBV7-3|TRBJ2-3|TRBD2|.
CASSSGLAGSTDTQYF
TGTGCCAGCAGCTCGGGACTAGCGGGGAGCACAGATACGCAGTATTTT
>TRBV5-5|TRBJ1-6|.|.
CASRSEGGVNSPLHF
TGTGCCAGCAGGAGTGAGGGGGGGGTCAATTCACCCCTCCACTTT
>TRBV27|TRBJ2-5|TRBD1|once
CASSMTGEGSGETQYF
TGTGCCAGCAGTATGACAGGGGAAGGGTCTGGAGAGACCCAGTACTTC
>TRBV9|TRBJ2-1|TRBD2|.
CASSGGLAGSGGNEQFF
TGTGCCAGCAGCGGCGGACTAGCGGGATCGGGGGGCAATGAGCAGTTCTTC
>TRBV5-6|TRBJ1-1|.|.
CASSLAGGPEAFF
TGTGCCAGCAGCTTGGCCGGGGGACCTGAAGCTTTCTTT
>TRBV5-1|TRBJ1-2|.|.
CASSSTGTQDYGYTF
TGCGCCAGCAGCTCTACAGGGACCCAAGACTATGGCTACACCTTC
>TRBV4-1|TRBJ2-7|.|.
CASSPRGERAYEQYF
TGCGCCAGCAGCCCGCGGGGAGAGCGGGCCTACGAGCAGTACTTC
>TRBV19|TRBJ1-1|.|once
CASREGSGVGGAFF
TGTGCCAGTCGCGAAGGGTCTGGGGTAGGAGGAGCTTTCTTT
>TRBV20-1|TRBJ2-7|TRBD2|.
CSASSLAGGERYF
TGCAGTGCTAGTTCCCTAGCGGGAGGGGAACGGTACTTC
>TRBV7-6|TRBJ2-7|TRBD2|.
CASSAGTSGKYEQYF
TGTGCCAGCAGCGCCGGGACTAGCGGGAAGTACGAGCAGTACTTC
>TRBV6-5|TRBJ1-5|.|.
CASSSRQLNQPQHF
TGTGCCAGCAGTTCCCGACAGTTAAATCAGCCCCAGCATTTT
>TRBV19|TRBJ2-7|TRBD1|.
CASSMRDRGYEQYF
TGTGCCAGTAGTATGCGGGACAGGGGATACGAGCAGTACTTC
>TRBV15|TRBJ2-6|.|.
CATRSGANVLTF
TGTGCCACCCGTTCTGGGGCCAACGTCCTGACTTTC
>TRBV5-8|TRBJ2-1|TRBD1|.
CASSLAWGTGVVDEQFF
TGTGCCAGCAGCTTGGCCTGGGGGACAGGGGTTGTCGATGAGCAGTTCTTC
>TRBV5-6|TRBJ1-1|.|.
CASSGGVIMNTEAFF
TGTGCCAGCAGCGGCGGGGTCATTATGAACACTGAAGCTTTCTTT
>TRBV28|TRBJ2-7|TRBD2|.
CASSVDRVASGSIYEQYF
TGTGCCAGCAGCGTCGACAGGGTGGCTAGCGGGAGTATCTACGAGCAGTACTTC
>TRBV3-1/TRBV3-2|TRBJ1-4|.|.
CASSQDSPGGSGGKLFF
TGTGCCAGCAGCCAAGATTCGCCTGGGGGGAGCGGTGGAAAACTGTTTTTT
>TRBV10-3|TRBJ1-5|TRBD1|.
CATNDVAGGQGRPGQPQHF
TGTGCCACCAATGATGTTGCCGGAGGACAGGGGCGGCCCGGACAGCCCCAGCATTTT
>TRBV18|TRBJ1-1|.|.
CASLDTLNTEAFF
TGTGCCAGCTTGGACACACTGAACACTGAAGCTTTCTTT
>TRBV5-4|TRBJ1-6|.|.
CASSLKQGNSPLHF
TGTGCCAGCAGCTTGAAACAGGGAAATTCACCCCTCCACTTT
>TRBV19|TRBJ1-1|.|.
CASSHNGDTEAFF
TGTGCCAGTAGCCATAACGGGGACACTGAAGCTTTCTTT
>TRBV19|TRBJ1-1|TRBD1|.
CASSRTGEEAFF
TGTGCCAGTAGCAGGACAGGGGAGGAAGCTTTCTTT
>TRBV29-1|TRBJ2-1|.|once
CSVDTGTTNNEQFF
TGCAGCGTTGACACAGGGACGACTAACAATGAGCAGTTCTTC
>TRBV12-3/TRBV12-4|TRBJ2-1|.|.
CASSLKQGREQFF
TGTGCCAGCAGTTTAAAGCAGGGGCGTGAGCAGTTCTTC
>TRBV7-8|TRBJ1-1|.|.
CASSLRRVRFTNTEAFF
TGTGCCAGCAGCCTCCGGAGGGTTCGGTTTACGAACACTGAAGCTTTCTTT
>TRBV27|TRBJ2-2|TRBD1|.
CASSPGTANTGELFF
TGTGCCAGCAGCCCCGGGACAGCGAACACCGGGGAGCTGTTTTTT
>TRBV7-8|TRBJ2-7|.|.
CASSTSARGTDEQYF
TGTGCCAGCAGCACTTCCGCTAGGGGAACGGACGAGCAGTACTTC
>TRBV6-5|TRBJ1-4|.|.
CASSYSTQGWEKLFF
TGTGCCAGCAGTTACTCGACACAGGGCTGGGAAAAACTGTTTTTT
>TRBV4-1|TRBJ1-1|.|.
CASSQEDSGLPEAFF
TGCGCCAGCAGCCAAGAGGACAGTGGATTGCCTGAAGCTTTCTTT
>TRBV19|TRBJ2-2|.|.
CASSSLFARPAGTGELFF
TGTGCCAGTAGTTCCCTATTTGCCAGGCCCGCCGGCACCGGGGAGCTGTTTTTT
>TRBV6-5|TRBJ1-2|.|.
CASRGSELSLRGYTF
TGTGCCAGCAGAGGTTCCGAACTATCGTTGAGGGGCTACACCTTC
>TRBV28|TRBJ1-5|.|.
CASKTDPSNQPQHF
TGTGCCAGCAAGACAGATCCTAGCAATCAGCCCCAGCATTTT
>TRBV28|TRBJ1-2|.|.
CASSQGTYGYTF
TGTGCCAGCAGTCAGGGCACCTATGGCTACACCTTC
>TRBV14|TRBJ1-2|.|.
CASSHLAGGYPLYGYTF
TGTGCCAGCAGCCACCTAGCGGGGGGCTATCCCCTCTATGGCTACACCTTC
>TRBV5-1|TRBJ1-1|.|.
CASSPLARGNTEAFF
TGCGCCAGCAGCCCCCTCGCTCGGGGGAACACTGAAGCTTTCTTT
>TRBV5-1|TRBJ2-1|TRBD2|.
CASSLALAGGYNEQFF
TGCGCCAGCAGCTTGGCACTAGCGGGGGGGTACAATGAGCAGTTCTTC
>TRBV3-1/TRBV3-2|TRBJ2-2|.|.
CASSRGGPNTGELFF
TGTGCCAGCAGCCGGGGAGGTCCGAACACCGGGGAGCTGTTTTTT
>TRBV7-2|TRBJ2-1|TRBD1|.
CASSWDRGSHNEQFF
TGTGCCAGCAGCTGGGACAGGGGGTCCCACAATGAGCAGTTCTTC
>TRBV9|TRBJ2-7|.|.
CASSGRDAPHYEQYF
TGTGCCAGCTCCGGGCGGGACGCGCCTCACTACGAGCAGTACTTC